The 23 T cell receptor beta chains listed next were all sequenced from one sample in a study of blood T cells in healthy people across ages. Using a J-beta primer mix together with a sample-barcoded 5' primer, a second PCR was run for about 7 to 12 cycles. Via MiXCR, TCRdb re-called the 5' RACE reads, giving one row per CDR3 protein. The table records a few hundred thousand distinct CDR3 sequences, approximately 26% of them present only once. The same specimen was also included in a second study, on T cells of mothers and their children.

Sequenced material: blood. Receptors originate from a boy between 2 and 10 years old in good health.

The sample holds many counts of this clonotype. The chain employs TRBV20-1 and TRBJ2-5; D might be TRBD1 (6 bases). The CDR3 is made up of 13 amino acids. The germline gives CDR1 DFQATT, CDR2 SNEGSKA (reference sequence). V was clipped by 6 bases and J by 7 bases, with 18 bases between them. The CDR3 spells CSAPGTPPPTQYF. DNA for the CDR3: TGCAGTGCCCCCGGGACACCACCCCCGACCCAGTACTTC.

This clonotype showed up just a few times. CDR3 region: CSVLMGTGELFF. The CDR3 DNA sequence: TGCAGCGTTCTTATGGGGACCGGGGAGCTGTTTTTT. The chain has TRBV29-1 and TRBJ2-2; the D is unclear. The ends were cut back, 5 bases at V and 5 bases at J, with 9 bases in the middle. The CDR3 totals 12 residues. CDR1 is SQVTM, CDR2 ANQGSEA, per germline.

This clonotype has only a few counts. V usage is TRBV21-1 and J usage is TRBJ2-7; the table's D call of TRBD1 was not tested on the DNA. TRBV21-1 is reported as a pseudogene. CDR3 size: 17 residues. CDR3: CASSLRPPGHWGTEQYF. CDR3 nucleotide sequence: TGTGCCAGCAGCCTCCGGCCCCCGGGACACTGGGGCACCGAGCAGTACTTC.

The chain combines TRBV12-3 or TRBV12-4 with TRBJ1-1; possibly TRBD1 for D (6 bases). There are 13 residues in the CDR3. Trimming pared 7 bases from V and 6 bases from J, leaving 15 bases between. CDR3 in DNA: TGTGCCAGCAAATCTCGACAGGCACCTGAAGCTTTCTTT. Encoded protein: CASKSRQAPEAFF.

This clonotype was observed a few times. This chain connects TRBV4-3 to TRBJ2-4; tentative D call: TRBD1 (6 bases). The CDR3 runs 17 residues. CDR1 is LGHNA, CDR2 YSLEER, per germline. V was shortened by 1 base and J by 4 bases, with 17 bases between the two germline ends. In nucleotides, the CDR3 is TGCGCCAGCAGCCAAGTTTTCTATGGGGGCCGAAAAAACATTCAGTACTTC. The encoded protein is CASSQVFYGGRKNIQYF.

This clonotype was counted between two and nine times. The V and J genes are TRBV18 and TRBJ2-5, with a weak D call TRBD2 (6 bases). Germline CDR1 is KGHSH and CDR2 is LQKENI. Trimming left V 1 base short and J 5 bases short, with 11 bases between. The CDR3 extends over 14 amino acids. The CDR3 here is CASSPLGRWETQYF. The CDR3 bases are TGTGCCAGCTCACCACTCGGGAGATGGGAGACCCAGTACTTC.

This chain links TRBV10-3 with TRBJ2-7; D is ambiguous. Germline V CDR1 and CDR2: ENHRY, SYGVKD. The CDR3 length is 13 residues. Trimming left V 3 bases short and J 3 bases short, with 9 bases between. CDR3 sequence: CAISDELYYEQYF. The DNA for the CDR3 is TGTGCCATCAGTGATGAGCTTTACTACGAGCAGTACTTC.

This clonotype was seen at least ten times. CDR3 in amino acids: CASSQVLRGRNEQFF. The CDR3 region has the DNA TGTGCCAGCAGCCAAGTGTTAAGGGGGAGGAATGAGCAGTTCTTC. The J gene is TRBJ2-1, the V gene TRBV3-1; possibly TRBD1 or TRBD2 for D (6 bases each). In germline, CDR1 is LGHDT, CDR2 YNNKEL (reference sequence). CDR3 length equals 15 residues. V was pared by 1 base and J by 7 bases, with 14 bases between.

The rearrangement links TRBV29-1 to TRBJ2-5; 8 nucleotides align to TRBD1. Trimming removed 4 bases from V and 5 bases from J; junction bases left unmatched: 6. Germline V gene lookup returns CDR1 SQVTM and CDR2 ANQGSEA. The CDR3 extends over 13 amino acids. This chain's CDR3 is CSVARGLWETQYF. CDR3 nucleotides: TGCAGCGTTGCCAGGGGGCTGTGGGAGACCCAGTACTTC.

The rearrangement uses TRBV4-3 and TRBJ2-2; the D is unclear. The CDR3 has 16 amino acids. CDR1 is LGHNA and CDR2 is YSLEER in the germline V gene. V was pared by 1 base and J by 0 bases, with 9 bases between. The CDR3 nucleotides are TGCGCCAGCAGCCAAGGGGCTACCGCGAACACCGGGGAGCTGTTTTTT. Amino acids: CASSQGATANTGELFF.

This clonotype was detected a few times. V and J are TRBV24-1 and TRBJ1-2, with 8 bases matching TRBD1. Losses at the gene ends were 5 bases for V and 8 bases for J; bases not matched to a gene: 9. The CDR3 is 14 amino acids. The germline V gene encodes CDR1 KGHDR and CDR2 SFDVKD. The CDR3 loop is CATSASGGDQGYTF. DNA of the CDR3: TGTGCCACCAGTGCCTCAGGGGGCGATCAAGGCTACACCTTC.

V is TRBV11-2 and J is TRBJ2-5; 10 positions match TRBD2. Germline values: CDR1 SGHAT, CDR2 FQNNGV. Trimming removed 6 bases from V and 6 bases from J; junction bases left unmatched: 16. The CDR3 sequence is 17 residues long. As DNA, the CDR3 is TGTGCCAGCAGATCTCTAGCGGGGGACGGGGATATCCAGACCCAGTACTTC. It encodes CASRSLAGDGDIQTQYF.

The CDR3 bases are TGTGCCAGCAGCCCCCCGGGACAGTCTTTCTACGAGCAGTACTTC. This encodes CASSPPGQSFYEQYF. The chain carries TRBV9 and TRBJ2-7; 7 positions match TRBD1. Trimming at V came to 4 bases and at J to 3 bases, leaving 10 bases not matched to a gene. This CDR3 is 15 amino acids long. CDR1 is SGDLS and CDR2 is YYNGEE in the germline V gene.

V and J are TRBV12-3 or TRBV12-4 and TRBJ2-7; TRBD1 matches 7 bases. V shed 7 bases and J 2 bases; nucleotides not matched to a gene: 11. This CDR3 is 15 amino acids long. CDR3 amino acids: CASTSDRDRTYEQYF. CDR3 coding DNA: TGTGCCAGCACCTCCGACCGGGACAGAACCTACGAGCAGTACTTC.

V usage is TRBV20-1 and J usage is TRBJ2-4; no clear D gene. This CDR3 region has 15 residues. Germline V lookup: CDR1 DFQATT, CDR2 SNEGSKA (reference sequence). V lost 1 base and J 2 bases, leaving 12 bases between the germline ends. The CDR3 region has the DNA TGCAGTGCTAGAGCTCCCCCCGGACCCAAAAACATTCAGTACTTC. Residues: CSARAPPGPKNIQYF.

The chain carries TRBV20-1 and TRBJ1-3; D remains ambiguous. Germline values: CDR1 DFQATT, CDR2 SNEGSKA (reference sequence). Trimming took off 3 bases at V and 0 bases at J, with 12 bases between the two ends. CDR3 length equals 15 residues. CDR3 region: CSARERMSSGNTIYF. CDR3 bases: TGCAGTGCTAGGGAAAGGATGAGCTCTGGAAACACCATATATTTT.

J is TRBJ2-7 and V is TRBV28; D unresolved. V was cut by 5 bases and J by 4 bases, with 24 bases left in between. CDR1 is MDHEN, CDR2 SYDVKM, per germline. CDR3 length: 17 residues. CDR3 region: CASSMSAPSRVGYEQYF. In DNA form, the CDR3 reads TGTGCCAGCAGTATGTCTGCCCCATCTAGGGTTGGTTACGAGCAGTACTTC.

The chain has TRBV28 and TRBJ1-5; D gene ambiguous. Germline V gene data show CDR1 as MDHEN and CDR2 as SYDVKM. This CDR3 is built from 15 residues. V was shortened by 7 bases and J by 0 bases, with 13 bases between the two germline ends. CDR3 nucleotides: TGTGCCAGCACTCCCTCCTCATATAGCAATCAGCCCCAGCATTTT. Protein sequence: CASTPSSYSNQPQHF.

The chain has TRBV7-2 and TRBJ1-6; D is unclear. From germline, CDR1 is SGHTA and CDR2 FQGNSA. CDR3 length: 15 residues. The V end lost 3 bases, the J end lost 0 bases, and 6 bases lay between the germline ends. The DNA of the CDR3 is TGTGCCAGCAGCTTTAAGAGCTCCTATAATTCACCCCTCCACTTT. This translates into CASSFKSSYNSPLHF.

This clonotype has a handful of counts. This chain connects TRBV10-3 to TRBJ2-4, with 11 bases that match TRBD2. Trimming removed 0 bases from V and 2 bases from J; junction bases left unmatched: 9. Germline CDR1 reads ENHRY; CDR2 reads SYGVKD. CDR3 size: 19 residues. CDR3 sequence: CAISESSSGRLPTKNIQYF. For the CDR3, the DNA is TGTGCCATCAGTGAGTCGTCTAGCGGGAGGCTGCCAACCAAAAACATTCAGTACTTC.

The genes are TRBV5-1 and TRBJ1-4; TRBD1 might be the D (6 bases). Trimming pared 3 bases from V and 2 bases from J, leaving 8 bases between. The CDR3 loop spans 14 amino acids. CDR1 is SGHRS, CDR2 YFSETQ, per germline. CDR3 DNA: TGCGCCAGCAGCTCCCAGGGGACTAATGAAAAACTGTTTTTT. Its translation: CASSSQGTNEKLFF.

This clonotype was seen more than once but under ten times. This sequence joins TRBV20-1 and TRBJ1-2; possible D gene TRBD1, 5 bases. CDR1 is DFQATT, CDR2 SNEGSKA, per germline (reference sequence). V shed 1 base and J shed 8 bases, with 23 bases lying between them. The CDR3 is 16 residues long. Here the CDR3 DNA reads TGCAGTGCTAGAGGAGGGGACTGGTCAGCACGACAGGGCTACACCTTC. This codes for CSARGGDWSARQGYTF.

This clonotype has at least ten counts. The V and J genes are TRBV20-1 and TRBJ1-1; TRBD1 aligns across 7 bases. Per germline, CDR1 DFQATT and CDR2 SNEGSKA (reference sequence). V lost 0 bases, J lost 1 base, and 8 bases stayed unmatched. CDR3 length: 16 residues. The CDR3 sequence: CSARDQGQNWNTEAFF. Written as DNA, the CDR3 is TGCAGTGCTAGAGATCAGGGACAGAACTGGAACACTGAAGCTTTCTTT.